The 5 T cell receptor beta chains below come from one sample, sequenced in a study of T cell responses to AZD1222 COVID-19 vaccine. The repertoire was sequenced with immunoSEQ multiplex PCR; TCRdb's copy has only in-frame clones and lacks some. The repertoire holds 100,000 to 150,000 clones, roughly 91% seen once, with 11% in the top ten. The input for sequencing was peripheral blood, taken on day 0 of MenACWY control vaccination. All receptors come from an adult in good health.

The rearrangement uses TRBV24-1 and TRBJ2-1, with D unresolved. The V and J ends lost 6 bases and 0 bases respectively, with 14 bases between them. The CDR3 totals 16 residues. The V gene's germline CDR1 is KGHDR and CDR2 SFDVKD. The CDR3 DNA is TGTGCCACCAGTACCGAACCGCCGAGCTCCTACAATGAGCAGTTCTTC. This codes for CATSTEPPSSYNEQFF.

This chain links TRBV30 with TRBJ2-7, with 8 nucleotides matching TRBD2. The CDR3 sequence is 16 residues long. Trimming removed 4 bases from V and 7 bases from J; junction bases left unmatched: 18. The germline CDR1 and CDR2 sequences are GTSNPN and SVGIG (reference sequence). Here the CDR3 reads CAWNPDGGRPKGEQYF. As DNA, the CDR3 is TGTGCCTGGAATCCGGACGGCGGGAGGCCAAAGGGGGAGCAGTACTTC.

As concerns this clone: At one of its ends the junction is not consistent with the germline gene, which may arise from a read error. The V gene is TRBV6-5, the J gene TRBJ1-1, with TRBD1 matching over 8 bases. There are 15 residues in the CDR3. CDR1 MNHEY and CDR2 SVGAGI come from the germline V gene. CDR3 residues: CASIYKGTGNTEAFF. The CDR3 DNA reads TGTGCCAGCATTTACAAAGGGACAGGGAACACTGAAGCTTTCTTT.

This clone turned up a few times. This chain joins TRBV7-9 and TRBJ2-5; perhaps D is TRBD1 or TRBD2 (5 bases each). CDR1 is SEHNR and CDR2 is FQNEAQ in the germline V gene (reference sequence). V lost 6 bases and J lost 2, with 13 bases in between. The CDR3 runs to 14 residues. The CDR3 is CASRLKGPQETQYF. The CDR3 DNA reads TGTGCCAGCAGGTTAAAGGGACCTCAAGAGACCCAGTACTTC.

The CDR3 coding sequence is TGTGCCAGCAGCCAACAGGGGGCGCTTTCTGGGGCCAACGTCCTGACTTTC. Its translation is CASSQQGALSGANVLTF. This sequence joins TRBV4-2 and TRBJ2-6; 8 nucleotides agree with TRBD1. V lost 2 bases to trimming and J lost 1 base; unmatched junction nucleotides: 4. The CDR3 is 17 amino acids. Germline V CDR1 and CDR2: LGHNA, YNFKEQ.